This is a list of T cell receptor beta chains from one sample in a study of blood T cell repertoires in COVID-19. Profiling relied on immunoSEQ multiplex PCR, and the TCRdb table lists in-frame clones only, not all of them. The sample lists 150,000 to 200,000 clones, 82% occurring once. The material sequenced was PBMCs or T cells enriched from blood (not recorded which). These receptor sequences come from a woman aged 60-70 years with acute COVID-19. Both conserved end residues are part of each CDR3. The D gene is left open where the match is weak. Clone size is given for some rows only: seen once, a few or many times, or a class if the clone is expanded.

TRBD1 once TRBJ1-5 TRBV7-9 CASSQGAQPQHF TGTGCCAGCAGCCAGGGGGCACAGCCCCAGCATTTT
NA NA TRBJ1-2 TRBV28 CASRKEDYGYTF TGTGCCAGCAGGAAGGAGGACTATGGCTACACCTTC
NA NA TRBJ2-1 TRBV12-3/TRBV12-4 CASTIYNEQFF TGTGCCAGCACTATCTACAATGAGCAGTTCTTC
NA NA TRBJ2-5 TRBV19 CASTRGGTQETQYF TGTGCCAGTACCCGAGGAGGGACGCAAGAGACCCAGTACTTC
NA NA TRBJ1-2 TRBV18 CASSPPTRGLGYTF TGTGCCAGCTCACCACCGACCAGGGGTCTAGGCTACACCTTC
NA NA TRBJ1-1 TRBV25-1 CASSEYPSQGGRNTEAFF TGTGCCAGCAGTGAATATCCCTCCCAGGGCGGAAGGAACACTGAAGCTTTCTTT
NA NA TRBJ1-6 TRBV10-3 CAISESTGGNNSPLHF TGTGCCATCAGTGAGTCGACTGGCGGAAATAATTCACCCCTCCACTTT
NA NA TRBJ2-4 TRBV6-4 CASSQGHIQYF TGTGCCAGCAGCCAGGGGCACATTCAGTACTTC
NA NA TRBJ1-5 TRBV19 CASSAGPLQPQHF TGTGCCAGTAGTGCTGGCCCTCTTCAGCCCCAGCATTTT
NA NA TRBJ1-5 TRBV6-5 CASSFLNQPQHF TGTGCCAGCAGTTTCTTGAATCAGCCCCAGCATTTT
NA NA TRBJ2-1 TRBV9 CASSVGSYNEQFF TGTGCCAGCAGCGTAGGCAGTTACAATGAGCAGTTCTTC
NA NA TRBJ1-2 TRBV4-2 CASSQVAASDYGYTF TGTGCCAGCAGCCAAGTAGCAGCGTCTGACTATGGCTACACCTTC
NA NA TRBJ2-3 TRBV11-2 CASVFIGDTQYF TGTGCCAGCGTCTTCATCGGGGATACGCAGTATTTT
TRBD1 NA TRBJ1-2 TRBV12-3/TRBV12-4 CASRVGGAAGYTF TGTGCCAGCAGGGTAGGGGGCGCGGCTGGCTACACCTTC
NA NA TRBJ1-6 TRBV28 CASSLPDGKPLHF TGTGCCAGCAGCCTCCCCGACGGGAAACCCCTCCACTTT
NA few TRBJ2-4 TRBV20-1 CSASSAQANIQYF TGCAGTGCTAGTTCGGCTCAAGCGAACATTCAGTACTTC
NA NA TRBJ2-3 TRBV4-1 CASSQGAVSTDTQYF TGCGCCAGCAGCCAAGGGGCCGTGAGCACAGATACGCAGTATTTT
NA NA TRBJ2-2 TRBV2 CASTPDRANTGELFF TGTGCCAGCACCCCGGACAGAGCGAACACCGGGGAGCTGTTTTTT
TRBD2 NA TRBJ2-1 TRBV4-3 CASSQGFGTSGGNYNEQFF TGCGCCAGCAGCCAAGGCTTCGGGACTAGCGGGGGTAACTACAATGAGCAGTTCTTC
TRBD1 few TRBJ1-2 TRBV5-4 CASRLTGGGQGYTF TGTGCCAGCAGGCTGACAGGGGGAGGTCAGGGCTACACCTTC
TRBD1 NA TRBJ1-1 TRBV10-2 CASSTQGALNTEAFF TGCGCCAGCAGCACCCAGGGGGCCCTGAACACTGAAGCTTTCTTT
NA few TRBJ2-1 TRBV9 CASSVSGSYNEQFF TGTGCCAGCAGCGTCAGTGGCTCCTACAATGAGCAGTTCTTC
NA NA TRBJ2-5 TRBV5-1 CASSLGQARQETQYF TGCGCCAGCAGCTTGGGACAGGCGAGACAAGAGACCCAGTACTTC
NA NA TRBJ1-3 TRBV6-1 CASSELRSGNTIYF TGTGCCAGCAGTGAGCTGCGCTCTGGAAACACCATATATTTT
TRBD2 NA TRBJ2-7 TRBV7-2 CASSPGLAGASSYEQYF TGTGCCAGCAGCCCGGGACTAGCGGGAGCGAGTTCCTACGAGCAGTACTTC
NA NA TRBJ2-2 TRBV7-2 CASSFGLSGELFF TGTGCCAGCAGCTTTGGACTGTCCGGGGAGCTGTTTTTT
TRBD1 NA TRBJ2-5 TRBV6-2/TRBV6-3 CASSYSPGQGEETQYF TGTGCCAGCAGTTACTCTCCGGGACAGGGAGAAGAGACCCAGTACTTC
NA NA TRBJ1-1 TRBV18 CASSIQTGNTEAFF TGTGCCAGCTCAATTCAGACAGGGAACACTGAAGCTTTCTTT
TRBD1 NA TRBJ2-2 TRBV5-1 CASTPGQEDTGELFF TGCGCCAGCACACCGGGACAGGAGGACACCGGGGAGCTGTTTTTT
TRBD1 few TRBJ1-2 TRBV28 CASSDRGWGYTF TGTGCCAGCTCCGACAGGGGCTGGGGCTACACCTTC
NA NA TRBJ2-7 TRBV9 CASSVVTDGEQYF TGTGCCAGCAGCGTAGTGACAGATGGCGAGCAGTACTTC
TRBD1 NA TRBJ1-5 TRBV7-8 CASSLAAGQGNQPQHF TGTGCCAGCAGCTTAGCAGCAGGACAGGGCAATCAGCCCCAGCATTTT
NA NA TRBJ1-1 TRBV25-1 CASSERATEAFF TGTGCCAGCAGTGAACGAGCCACTGAAGCTTTCTTT
NA NA TRBJ1-1 TRBV27 CASSLGGPNTEAFF TGTGCCAGCAGTTTGGGGGGACCGAACACTGAAGCTTTCTTT
NA NA TRBJ1-1 TRBV6-5 CASREGDTEAFF TGTGCCAGCCGGGAGGGGGACACTGAAGCTTTCTTT
NA NA TRBJ2-1 TRBV9 CASSVLVDSYNEQFF TGTGCCAGCAGCGTCCTCGTAGATTCCTACAATGAGCAGTTCTTC
TRBD1 NA TRBJ1-2 TRBV7-9 CASSLRRGQSYSGYTF TGTGCCAGCAGCTTAAGGAGGGGGCAGTCCTACAGCGGCTACACCTTC
NA NA TRBJ2-1 TRBV4-3 CASSQEGEGESYNEQFF TGCGCCAGCAGCCAAGAGGGCGAGGGGGAATCCTACAATGAGCAGTTCTTC
TRBD2 NA TRBJ2-1 TRBV4-3 CASSRNGLAGGDEQFF TGCGCCAGCAGCCGGAATGGACTAGCGGGAGGGGACGAGCAGTTCTTC
NA NA TRBJ2-2 TRBV7-9 CASSSQTGLGTGELFF TGTGCCAGCAGCTCGCAAACGGGTCTTGGAACCGGGGAGCTGTTTTTT
NA once TRBJ1-4 TRBV3-1/TRBV3-2 CASSQEGGLNEKLFF TGTGCCAGCAGCCAAGAAGGCGGCCTAAATGAAAAACTGTTTTTT
TRBD1 NA TRBJ1-1 TRBV5-4 CASSPNAGGFVGEAFF TGTGCCAGCAGCCCCAATGCAGGGGGCTTCGTAGGTGAAGCTTTCTTT